The T cell receptor beta chain under discussion was sequenced for a study of regulatory T cells in long-lasting Graves disease (dated by TCRdb to the early 2020s). About the investigation overall: Newly diagnosed Graves' disease patients had taken antithyroid drugs for less than 3 months. This study used TCR sequencing and RNA sequencing of peripheral blood to compare persistent Graves' disease patients against newly diagnosed Graves' disease patients. The study was registered as a clinical trial and conducted in China. TCR sequencing covered roughly 13 persistent and approximately 20 newly diagnosed Graves' disease patients, some 35 samples in total. General findings and caveats noted by the study authors: Preferential use of TRBV28, TRBJ1-2 and TRBJ2-5 was observed in persistent disease, whereas TRBV20-1 and TRBJ2-1 were favored in newly diagnosed disease. More public clonotypes were shared among persistent patients (approximately 3,000) than among newly diagnosed patients (roughly 1,000). Sequencing and analysis were restricted to the TCR beta chain. As a limitation, the authors acknowledged that the small sample size may reduce accuracy. Compared with newly diagnosed patients, persistent Graves' disease patients had lower TCR Shannon entropy and fewer highly expanded clones, which suggests clonal expansion. The study examined only peripheral blood because the primary lesion, thyroid tissue, could not be accessed.

What the time point label conveys for this sample: newly diagnosed GD, antithyroid drugs for less than 3 months. For both TCR sequencing and RNA sequencing, RNA was extracted from PBMCs using TRIzol. The diagnosis of Graves' disease was made according to American Thyroid Association guidelines. Patients were recruited from an endocrinology department in Xi'an, China. Each patient gave approximately 8.8 milliliters of peripheral blood, collected in an EDTA anticoagulant tube. PBMCs were isolated by Ficoll Paque Plus density gradient separation without further T cell sorting. An Agilent 2100 Bioanalyzer and agarose gel were used to check RNA quality, while a NanoDrop 2000 measured RNA concentration. Clipping removes 0 bases from V and 7 bases from J, with 8 as the unmatched junction base count. From the cysteine up to the phenylalanine, the CDR3 has a length of 17 residues. CDR3 DNA only is kept here, 51 bases in frame from base 1. The germline V gene (reference sequence) sets CDR1 to LGHDT and CDR2 to YNNKEL.

This clonotype was seen a few times. The antigen it binds to is not known. Base qualities were left out, and no much larger clone turns up one base away. The method was multiplex PCR. Sequencing relied on an Illumina HiSeq 4000. TCR beta libraries were built with iRepertoire HTBI primers and Arm-PCR amplification of CDR3 regions. Before sequencing, the PCR products underwent gel purification. Per the original workflow: Across samples, about 63 TRBV and 12 to 15 TRBJ segments were identified and used for gene usage analysis of CDR3 amino acid clonotypes. COPE and FqMerger were used to merge the filtered high-quality paired reads into contigs. BLAST was used to align contigs to IMGT TRBV, TRBD and TRBJ reference genes, with CDR3 defined following IMGT. Any clonotype with a frequency above 0.1% was counted as a highly expanded clone. Shannon entropy served as the measure of repertoire diversity, while the Gini coefficient captured V-J evenness. A clonotype was considered public if more than one individual shared it. TCRdb reran the public reads through fastp at Q25 and MiXCR, keeping productive beta chains. Rows with one shared CDR3 protein collapse into an entry with the most common genes and DNA. These V and J calls are TCRdb output, not the study's own analysis. In all, the sample holds about 500,000 distinct CDR3 sequences, and about 12% of those were seen once. Approximately 9.6% of the sample comes from the top ten.

These data were also filed under a second study, of T cells in Graves' hyperthyroidism and ophthalmopathy. The second study's authors report: A patient counted as having stable Graves' hyperthyroidism if no progression to ophthalmopathy occurred over 18 months of follow-up. Hyperthyroidism patients were newly diagnosed, had a disease duration of under 2 months, and were aged 18 to 65 years. The study excluded patients with uncontrolled infections, other autoimmune diseases, pregnancy or lactation. Diagnoses were based on clinical symptoms, serum thyroxine and TRAb, thyroid ultrasound and orbital computed tomography. A first-round RT-PCR of the TCR CDR3 used the HTBI primer set with the Qiagen OneStep RT-PCR kit. Most expanded thyroid clonotypes (frequency above 0.001) were also found in blood, which suggests that blood repertoires may mirror thyroid immune responses. In cross-validation, a model built on a 13 V-J signature told ophthalmopathy apart from stable hyperthyroidism with just under 90% sensitivity and 81% to 82% specificity, and in testing the same model reached 80%/75%. In validation, progression to ophthalmopathy was predicted by the model with approximately 67% sensitivity and 72% to 85% specificity, a median of roughly 6 months before onset. TCR V-J signatures able to tell the groups apart were searched for in a discovery cohort of 100 patients, of whom 43 had Graves' ophthalmopathy and around 58 had stable Graves' hyperthyroidism. Whether ophthalmopathy could be predicted prospectively was tested in an independent validation cohort made up of under 20 hyperthyroidism patients plus 17 patients who later progressed to ophthalmopathy. The 100 discovery patients were randomly split 7:3 into training and test sets. In about 6 Graves' hyperthyroidism patients, the study also compared T-cell repertoires from thyroid tissue with T-cell repertoires from blood. After blood sampling, hyperthyroidism patients were treated with methimazole at a starting dose of 30 mg daily, and ophthalmopathy patients were treated with high-dose intravenous methylprednisolone. Libraries were constructed in a second round of multiplex PCR, after which size selection and purification were carried out. Sequencing of the libraries was done on an Illumina HiSeq2000 using paired-end 100 bp reads. SOAPnuke was used to process the raw data, removing reads that contained adapters or uncalled bases, had a mean Phred below 15, or lacked an exact match to the constant primer or identifier. COPE v1.2.5 was used to merge high-quality paired reads, and clonotypes were defined as unique nucleotide sequences. Clonotypes were aligned to IMGT TRBV, TRBD and TRBJ reference segments using MiTCR v1.1. Only V-J combinations with frequency above 0.0001, covering roughly 99% of repertoires, were analysed. The TCS score was defined as F50 (clonal expansion) divided by E x V (chaos), with BLOSUM62-based TCRdist calculated between CDR3 peptides within each V-J. Welch's t-statistics and random forest reduced fewer than 550 V-J features to about 13, which were used in a naive Bayes classifier (R e1071). No statistical method was used to set the sample size in advance, and investigators knew the group allocation. The paper reports TCR Vbeta CDR3 sequencing of more than 120 peripheral blood samples: approximately 43 ophthalmopathy, 75 to 80 hyperthyroidism and approximately 17 progressor patients.

This clonotype was obtained from a woman aged 25 to 45 with Graves disease. Donor details come from another sample of the same person, matched by shared clones. Sequencing used peripheral blood mononuclear cells (PBMCs), obtained at new diagnosis, from a patient treated with antithyroid drugs. The chain joins TRBV3-1 to TRBJ2-3, with 12 junctional bases fitting TRBD2. This receptor carries the CDR3 CASSQDRLAGGPYTQYF. At the DNA level, the sequence is TGTGCCAGCAGCCAAGATCGGCTAGCGGGAGGGCCGTATACGCAGTATTTT.